This T cell receptor beta chain was sequenced for a study of T cell responses to AZD1222 COVID-19 vaccine. Findings of the study overall: Most donors were white British and more were female, and clonal diversity was possibly underestimated.

Second doses at about 4 or about 12 weeks were pooled. Comment on this clone: The antigen is undetermined.

TCRdb's copy holds only in-frame clones and misses some; the assay was immunoSEQ multiplex PCR. In the table there are about 140,000 clones, nearly 95% of which are singletons. The germline V and J ends were trimmed by 1 base and 4 bases, with 11 bases remaining between them. The CDR3 is 15 amino acids. From germline, CDR1 is LNHNV and CDR2 YYDKDF (reference sequence). This sequence originates from an adult who received the AZD1222 COVID-19 vaccine. The chain employs TRBV15 and TRBJ2-1, with D possibly being TRBD2 (6 bases). The source was peripheral blood, collected 28 days after the second AZD1222 dose. The CDR3 nucleotides read TGTGCCACCAGCAGAGGAAGCGGGTTTTACAATGAGCAGTTCTTC. It yields the protein CATSRGSGFYNEQFF.